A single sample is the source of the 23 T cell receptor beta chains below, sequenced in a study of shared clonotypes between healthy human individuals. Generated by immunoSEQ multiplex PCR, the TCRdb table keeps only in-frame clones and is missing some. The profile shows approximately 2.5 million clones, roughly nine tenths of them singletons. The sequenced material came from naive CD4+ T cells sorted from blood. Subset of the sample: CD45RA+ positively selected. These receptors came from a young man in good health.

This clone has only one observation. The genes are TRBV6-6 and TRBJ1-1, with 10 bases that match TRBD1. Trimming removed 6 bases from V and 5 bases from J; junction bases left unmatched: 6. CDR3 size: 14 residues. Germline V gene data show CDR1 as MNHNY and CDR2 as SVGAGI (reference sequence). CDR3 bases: TGTGCCAGCAGAATGACAGGGGGCATTACTGAAGCTTTCTTT. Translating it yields CASRMTGGITEAFF.

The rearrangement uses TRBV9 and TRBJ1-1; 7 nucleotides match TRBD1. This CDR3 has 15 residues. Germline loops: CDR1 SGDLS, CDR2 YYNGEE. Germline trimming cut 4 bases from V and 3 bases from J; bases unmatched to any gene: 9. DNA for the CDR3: TGTGCCAGCAGCTCTCCCGGGACAGAGGACACTGAAGCTTTCTTT. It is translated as CASSSPGTEDTEAFF.

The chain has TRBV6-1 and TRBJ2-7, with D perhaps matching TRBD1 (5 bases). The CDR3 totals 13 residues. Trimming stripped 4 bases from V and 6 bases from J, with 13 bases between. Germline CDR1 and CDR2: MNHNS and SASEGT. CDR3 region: CASSGLEGAEQYF. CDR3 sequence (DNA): TGTGCCAGCAGTGGACTGGAAGGGGCCGAGCAGTACTTC.

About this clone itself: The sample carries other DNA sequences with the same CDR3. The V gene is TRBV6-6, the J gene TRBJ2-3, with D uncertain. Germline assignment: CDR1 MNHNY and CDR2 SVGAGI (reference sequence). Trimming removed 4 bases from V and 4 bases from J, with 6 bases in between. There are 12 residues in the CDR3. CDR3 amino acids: CASSFSADTQYF. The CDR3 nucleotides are TGTGCCAGCAGTTTCAGCGCAGATACGCAGTATTTT.

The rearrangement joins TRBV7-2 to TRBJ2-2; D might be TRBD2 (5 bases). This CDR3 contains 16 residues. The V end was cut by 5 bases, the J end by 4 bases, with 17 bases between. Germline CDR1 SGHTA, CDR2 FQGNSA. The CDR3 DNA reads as TGTGCCAGCAGCCTAGAGAGGACTCGAGCCACCGGGGAGCTGTTTTTT. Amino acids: CASSLERTRATGELFF.

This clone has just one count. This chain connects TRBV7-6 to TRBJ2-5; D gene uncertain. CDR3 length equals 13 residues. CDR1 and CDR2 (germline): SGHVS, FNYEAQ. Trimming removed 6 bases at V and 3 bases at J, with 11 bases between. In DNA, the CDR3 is TGTGCCAGCAGTCGAAGTAAGGAAGAGACCCAGTACTTC. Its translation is CASSRSKEETQYF.

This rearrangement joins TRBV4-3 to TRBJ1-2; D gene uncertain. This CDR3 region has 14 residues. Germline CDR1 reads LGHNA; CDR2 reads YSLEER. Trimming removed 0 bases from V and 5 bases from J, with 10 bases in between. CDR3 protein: CASSQELAAYGYTF. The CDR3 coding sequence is TGCGCCAGCAGCCAAGAATTGGCTGCTTATGGCTACACCTTC.

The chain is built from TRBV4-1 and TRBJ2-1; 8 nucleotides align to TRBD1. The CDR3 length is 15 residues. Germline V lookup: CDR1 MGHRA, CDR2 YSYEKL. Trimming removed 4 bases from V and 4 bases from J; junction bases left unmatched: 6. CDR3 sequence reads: CASSRDRYTYNEQFF. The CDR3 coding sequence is TGCGCCAGCAGCCGGGACAGGTATACTTACAATGAGCAGTTCTTC.

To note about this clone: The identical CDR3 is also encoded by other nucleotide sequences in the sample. This CDR3 is CAWSVGRVYGYTF. The CDR3 bases are TGTGCCTGGAGTGTAGGCAGGGTCTATGGCTACACCTTC. V usage is TRBV30 and J usage is TRBJ1-2, with D possibly TRBD1 on 5 matching bases. V lost 0 bases and J 4 bases, leaving 9 bases between the germline ends. This CDR3 has 13 residues. Germline lookup yields CDR1 GTSNPN and CDR2 SVGIG (reference sequence).

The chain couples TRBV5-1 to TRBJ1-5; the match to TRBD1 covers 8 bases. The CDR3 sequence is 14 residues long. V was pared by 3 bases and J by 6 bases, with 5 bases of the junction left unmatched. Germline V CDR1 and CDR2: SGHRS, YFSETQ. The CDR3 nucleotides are TGCGCCAGCAGCTCTACAGGGGGGGCTCAGCCCCAGCATTTT. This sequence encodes CASSSTGGAQPQHF.

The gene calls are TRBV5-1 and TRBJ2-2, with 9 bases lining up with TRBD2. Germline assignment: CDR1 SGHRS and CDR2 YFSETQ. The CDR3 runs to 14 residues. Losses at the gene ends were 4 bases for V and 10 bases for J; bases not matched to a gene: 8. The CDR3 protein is CASSPQTSGVELFF. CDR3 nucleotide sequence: TGCGCCAGCAGCCCCCAGACTAGCGGTGTGGAGCTGTTTTTT. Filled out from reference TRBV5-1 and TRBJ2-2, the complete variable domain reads KAGVTQTPRYLIKTRGQQVTLSCSPISGHRSVSWYQQTPGQGLQFLFEYFSETQRNKGNFPGRFSGRQFSNSRSEMNVSTLELGDSALYLCASSPQTSGVELFFGEGSRLTVL.

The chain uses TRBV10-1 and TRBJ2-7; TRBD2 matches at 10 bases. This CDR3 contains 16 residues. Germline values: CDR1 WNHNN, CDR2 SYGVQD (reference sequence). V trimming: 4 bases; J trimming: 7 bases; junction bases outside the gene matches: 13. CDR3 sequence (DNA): TGCGCCAGCAGTGCGAGTAGCGGGGGGTCCCGGTTAGAGCAGTACTTC. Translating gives CASSASSGGSRLEQYF.

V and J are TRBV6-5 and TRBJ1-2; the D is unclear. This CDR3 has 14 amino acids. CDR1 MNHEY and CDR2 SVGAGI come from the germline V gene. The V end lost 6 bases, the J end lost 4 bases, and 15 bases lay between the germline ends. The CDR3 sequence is CASSNAAAAYGYTF. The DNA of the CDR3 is TGTGCCAGCAGCAACGCCGCGGCAGCCTATGGCTACACCTTC.

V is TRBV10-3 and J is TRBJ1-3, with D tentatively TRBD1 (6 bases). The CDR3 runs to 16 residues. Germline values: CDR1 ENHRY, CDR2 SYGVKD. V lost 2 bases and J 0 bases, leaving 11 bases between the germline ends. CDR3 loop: CAISEIGTISGNTIYF. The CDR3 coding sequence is TGTGCCATCAGTGAGATAGGGACAATCTCTGGAAACACCATATATTTT.

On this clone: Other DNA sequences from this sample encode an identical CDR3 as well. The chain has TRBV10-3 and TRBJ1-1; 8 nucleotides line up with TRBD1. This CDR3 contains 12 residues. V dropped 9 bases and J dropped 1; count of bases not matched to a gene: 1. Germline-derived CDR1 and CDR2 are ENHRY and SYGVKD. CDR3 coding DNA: TGTGCCATTACAGGGGGGAACACTGAAGCTTTCTTT. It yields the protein CAITGGNTEAFF.

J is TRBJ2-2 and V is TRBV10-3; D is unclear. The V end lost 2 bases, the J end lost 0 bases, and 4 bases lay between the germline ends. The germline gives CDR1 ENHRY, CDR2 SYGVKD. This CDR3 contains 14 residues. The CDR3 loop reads CAISEDANTGELFF. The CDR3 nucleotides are TGTGCCATCAGTGAGGACGCGAACACCGGGGAGCTGTTTTTT.

The CDR3 is CASSLTSGRALLDTGELFF. CDR3 nucleotides: TGTGCCAGCAGCTTGACTAGCGGGAGGGCGCTTTTGGACACCGGGGAGCTGTTTTTT. This chain joins TRBV5-8 and TRBJ2-2; 13 bases match TRBD2. The CDR3 is made up of 19 amino acids. V gave up 1 base and J gave up 3 bases; unmatched junction bases: 9. Per germline, CDR1 SGHTS and CDR2 YDEGEE.

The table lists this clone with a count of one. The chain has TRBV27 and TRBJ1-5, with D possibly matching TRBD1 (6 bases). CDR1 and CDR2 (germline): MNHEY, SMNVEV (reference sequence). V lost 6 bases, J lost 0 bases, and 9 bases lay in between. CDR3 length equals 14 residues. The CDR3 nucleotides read TGTGCCAGCAGCGGGACATATAGCAATCAGCCCCAGCATTTT. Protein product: CASSGTYSNQPQHF.

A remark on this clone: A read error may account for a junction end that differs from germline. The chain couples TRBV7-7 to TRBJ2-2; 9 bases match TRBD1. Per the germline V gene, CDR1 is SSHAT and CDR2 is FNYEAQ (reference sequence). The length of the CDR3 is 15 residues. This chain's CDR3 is CASSNRGLGTGELFF. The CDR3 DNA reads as TGTGCTAGCAGCAACAGGGGGCTGGGCACCGGGGAGCTGTTTTTT.

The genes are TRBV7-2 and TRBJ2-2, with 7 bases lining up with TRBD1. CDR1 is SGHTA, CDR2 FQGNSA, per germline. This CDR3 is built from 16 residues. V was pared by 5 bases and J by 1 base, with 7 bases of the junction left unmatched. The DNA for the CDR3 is TGTGCCAGCAGCCCCGAGAGGACAGGGAACACCGGGGAGCTGTTTTTT. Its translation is CASSPERTGNTGELFF.

The CDR3 DNA reads TGCGCCAGCAGCGCCCCCCTAGCGGGAGGCTCCTACGAGCAGTACTTC. The encoded protein is CASSAPLAGGSYEQYF. The chain couples TRBV5-1 to TRBJ2-7; 11 nucleotides line up with TRBD2. V gave up 4 bases and J gave up 0 bases; unmatched junction bases: 6. The CDR3 is 16 residues long. Germline V gene data show CDR1 as SGHRS and CDR2 as YFSETQ.

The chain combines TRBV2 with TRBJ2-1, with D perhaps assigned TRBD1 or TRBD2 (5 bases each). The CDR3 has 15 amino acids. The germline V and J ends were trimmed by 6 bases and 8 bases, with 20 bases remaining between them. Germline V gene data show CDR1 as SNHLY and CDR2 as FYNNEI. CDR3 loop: CASSGGYGRDHEQFF. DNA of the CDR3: TGTGCCAGCAGCGGTGGGTATGGCAGGGACCATGAGCAGTTCTTC. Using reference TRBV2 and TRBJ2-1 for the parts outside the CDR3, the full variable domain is EPEVTQTPSHQVTQMGQEVILRCVPISNHLYFYWYRQILGQKVEFLVSFYNNEISEKSEIFDDQFSVERPDGSNFTLKIRSTKLEDSAMYFCASSGGYGRDHEQFFGPGTRLTVL.

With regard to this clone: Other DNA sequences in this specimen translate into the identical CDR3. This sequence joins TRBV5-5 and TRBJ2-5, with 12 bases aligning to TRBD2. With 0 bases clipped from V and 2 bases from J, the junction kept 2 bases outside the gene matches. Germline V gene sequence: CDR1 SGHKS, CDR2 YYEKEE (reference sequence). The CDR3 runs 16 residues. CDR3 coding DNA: TGTGCCAGCAGCTTGGGTCTAGCGGGGGGGCAAGAGACCCAGTACTTC. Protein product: CASSLGLAGGQETQYF.